Below, 4 T cell receptor beta chains from the same sample are listed, as sequenced in a study of molecular identifiers for immune sequencing clone quantification. Using its own MiXCR run on the PCR reads, TCRdb lists one record per CDR3 protein. Among more than 550,000 distinct CDR3 sequences listed, around 25% were seen once. Sequencing was carried out using naive CD8+ T cells from blood, with Jurkat cell RNA spiked in. Noted subset: FACS-sorted CD8+CD4-CCR7+CD45RA+ naive T cells. All receptors derive from a human donor in good health. Some libraries in this study had Jurkat cell RNA spiked in.

Notes on this clonotype: It may be a read error: a sequence one base away is much more abundant. Because it lacks the conserved phenylalanine or tryptophan at the end, this CDR3 is likely a read error. The V gene is TRBV25-1, the J gene TRBJ2-7; perhaps D is TRBD1 or TRBD2 (6 bases each). This CDR3 has 14 amino acids. Trimming took 1 base from V and 2 from J, leaving 9 bases between them. Germline values: CDR1 MGHDK, CDR2 SYGVNS. CDR3 residues: CASSEFGGTYEQYS. The DNA of the CDR3 is TGTGCCAGCAGTGAATTCGGGGGCACCTACGAGCAGTACTCC.

This clonotype has a count of ten or more. This CDR3 reads CATSDPNRETGELFF. In DNA, the CDR3 is TGTGCCACCAGTGACCCAAACAGGGAAACCGGGGAGCTGTTTTTT. The chain couples TRBV24-1 to TRBJ2-2; TRBD1 is a possible D gene (6 bases). CDR3 length: 15 residues. Germline V gene sequence: CDR1 KGHDR, CDR2 SFDVKD. V lost 4 bases to trimming and J lost 5 bases, with 13 bases between them.

As to this clonotype: A much more abundant neighbour one base away suggests this may be a read error. The chain combines TRBV28 with TRBJ2-3; 11 positions agree with TRBD2. This CDR3 region has 17 residues. Germline V lookup: CDR1 MDHEN, CDR2 SYDVKM. CDR3 in DNA: TGTGCCGGCAGGCCCCGCGGACTAGCGGGTCCCACAGATACGCAGTATTTT. Translated, it gives CAGRPRGLAGPTDTQYF.

The J gene is TRBJ2-3, the V gene TRBV24-1; 10 bases are a match to TRBD1. The CDR3 runs 15 residues. V lost 0 bases and J lost 4; bases outside the gene matches: 0. Germline V CDR1 and CDR2: KGHDR, SFDVKD. Here the CDR3 DNA reads TGTGCCACCAGTGATTTGGACAGGGGGCCAGATACGCAGTATTTT. It encodes CATSDLDRGPDTQYF.